One and the same sample provided the 21 T cell receptor beta chains below, sequenced in a study of shared clonotypes between healthy human individuals. Sequencing was performed with immunoSEQ multiplex PCR; in TCRdb, only in-frame clones are kept and a portion is missing. The table records about 380,000 clones, approximately 97% of them present only once. The source material was memory CD8+ T cells sorted from blood. The subset is: CD45RO+ cells pooled with CCR7-negative TemRA cells. The receptors originated from a man aged 25 to 40 in good health.

The V call is TRBV7-2, the J call TRBJ2-3; TRBD2 matches at 10 bases. With V trimmed by 10 bases and J by 7 bases, 11 bases remained unmatched. Germline CDR1 and CDR2: SGHTA and FQGNSA. The CDR3 totals 14 residues. The CDR3 nucleotides read TGTGCCACCCTAGCGGGAGCTCTGGGGAATACGCAGTATTTT. It specifies CATLAGALGNTQYF.

J is TRBJ2-1 and V is TRBV15; tentatively, D is TRBD2 (6 bases). The length of the CDR3 is 17 residues. The V end lost 2 bases, the J end lost 9 bases, and 23 bases lay between the germline ends. The germline CDR1 and CDR2 sequences are LNHNV and YYDKDF (reference sequence). DNA for the CDR3: TGTGCCACCAGCAGACAGTACGGGACTCCCAGTATGAGTGAGCAGTTCTTC. Translated, it gives CATSRQYGTPSMSEQFF.

The J gene is TRBJ2-5, the V gene TRBV2; maybe TRBD2 (5 bases). Germline CDR1 and CDR2: SNHLY and FYNNEI. The CDR3 contains 14 residues. Trimming cost V 4 bases and J 5 bases, with 14 bases left between them. The CDR3 loop reads CASSGPRRGETQYF. CDR3 bases: TGTGCCAGCAGTGGCCCCAGAAGAGGGGAGACCCAGTACTTC.

The chain is built from TRBV7-8 and TRBJ2-3; 7 positions match TRBD1. The CDR3 spans 15 residues. The J segment lost 1 base and the V segment lost 3 bases, leaving 4 bases of the junction unmatched. CDR1 is SGHVS, CDR2 FQNEAQ, per germline. CDR3 in amino acids: CASSFSTGGTDTQYF. The CDR3, as DNA: TGTGCCAGCAGCTTTAGTACAGGGGGCACAGATACGCAGTATTTT.

The CDR3 region is CASSEGGAKEQFF. As DNA, the CDR3 is TGTGCCAGCAGTGAGGGGGGGGCCAAGGAGCAGTTCTTC. The chain combines TRBV25-1 with TRBJ2-1, with D possibly TRBD2 on 7 matching bases. The CDR3 contains 13 residues. The V end lost 3 bases, the J end lost 10 bases, and 13 bases lay between the germline ends. CDR1 MGHDK and CDR2 SYGVNS come from the germline V gene.

The chain recombines TRBV19 with TRBJ1-2; no reliable D call. In germline, CDR1 is LNHDA, CDR2 SQIVND (reference sequence). V was trimmed by 3 bases and J by 8 bases, leaving 10 bases between them. This CDR3 has 12 residues. CDR3 sequence: CASSIEDGGYTF. In DNA form, the CDR3 reads TGTGCCAGTAGTATTGAAGATGGCGGCTACACCTTC.

Of note for this clone: Other nucleotide sequences from this sample produce the same CDR3. The chain combines TRBV7-3 with TRBJ2-3; 9 bases map to TRBD2. The V and J ends lost 2 bases and 3 bases, in that order; junction bases with no gene match: 0. Germline CDR1 SGHTA, CDR2 FQGTGA. The CDR3 runs to 14 residues. This chain's CDR3 is CASSLAGGTDTQYF. DNA for the CDR3: TGTGCCAGCAGCTTAGCGGGAGGGACAGATACGCAGTATTTT.

A remark on this clone: This sample includes further DNA sequences coding for the same CDR3. This chain uses TRBV4-1 with TRBJ2-7, with D perhaps matching TRBD1 (6 bases). Germline V CDR1 and CDR2: MGHRA, YSYEKL. The CDR3 extends over 13 amino acids. Trimming took off 1 base at V and 4 bases at J, with 8 bases between the two ends. The CDR3 nucleotides read TGCGCCAGCAGCCAAGTGAGGGGGTACGAGCAGTACTTC. Translating gives CASSQVRGYEQYF.

The chain uses TRBV30 and TRBJ2-2, with TRBD2 matching 8 bases. This CDR3 region has 19 residues. The germline V gene has CDR1 GTSNPN and CDR2 SVGIG (reference sequence). Trimming at V came to 1 base and at J to 6 bases, leaving 19 bases not matched to a gene. CDR3 coding DNA: TGTGCCTGGAGTGGAAGGGGCGCCCCGGTGTTAGCGGGACCCGGGGAGCTGTTTTTT. It yields the protein CAWSGRGAPVLAGPGELFF.

The rearrangement joins TRBV6-8 to TRBJ2-6; 8 bases fit TRBD1. Per the germline V gene, CDR1 is MNHGY and CDR2 is SAAAGT. This CDR3 has 18 amino acids. With V trimmed by 6 bases and J by 0 bases, 10 bases remained unmatched. The CDR3 loop reads CASRGVSDRASGANVLTF. The CDR3 DNA is TGTGCCAGCAGGGGGGTATCGGACAGGGCCTCTGGGGCCAACGTCCTGACTTTC.

The chain carries TRBV2 and TRBJ1-2; TRBD1 matches at 8 bases. Per the germline V gene, CDR1 is SNHLY and CDR2 is FYNNEI. V shed 10 bases and J 4 bases; nucleotides not matched to a gene: 8. CDR3 length: 13 residues. The CDR3 is CATTDRATYGYTF. For the CDR3, the DNA is TGTGCCACCACGGACAGGGCGACCTATGGCTACACCTTC.

This clone is a singleton in its sample. The chain combines TRBV5-1 with TRBJ1-1, with D possibly TRBD1 on 6 matching bases. Germline assignment: CDR1 SGHRS and CDR2 YFSETQ. This CDR3 is 14 amino acids long. Trimming took 5 bases from V and 3 from J, leaving 14 bases between them. The CDR3 protein is CASRSLGGDTEAFF. The CDR3 nucleotides read TGCGCCAGCAGGTCTCTAGGGGGAGACACTGAAGCTTTCTTT.

V and J are TRBV7-8 and TRBJ2-7; D unresolved. V lost 5 bases, J lost 0 bases, and 5 bases lay in between. The CDR3 length is 12 residues. Per the germline V gene, CDR1 is SGHVS and CDR2 is FQNEAQ. CDR3 in DNA: TGTGCCAGCAGCGTTAGCTCCTACGAGCAGTACTTC. Translation: CASSVSSYEQYF.

This clone showed up just once. V usage is TRBV11-2 and J usage is TRBJ2-7; D is unresolved. Germline V CDR1 and CDR2: SGHAT, FQNNGV. This CDR3 is 11 amino acids long. Trimming removed 2 bases from V and 3 bases from J, with 2 bases in between. The CDR3 region has the DNA TGTGCCAGCAGCTTAATCTACGAGCAGTACTTC. Protein product: CASSLIYEQYF.

The V and J genes are TRBV7-9 and TRBJ1-2, with D uncertain. The germline gives CDR1 SEHNR, CDR2 FQNEAQ (reference sequence). The CDR3 is made up of 16 amino acids. The V and J ends lost 0 bases and 7 bases respectively, with 18 bases between them. CDR3 loop: CASSLATQVRSGGYTF. The CDR3 coding sequence is TGTGCCAGCAGCTTAGCGACTCAGGTTCGATCCGGTGGCTACACCTTC.

The chain recombines TRBV7-9 with TRBJ1-1; D might be TRBD1 (6 bases). There are 14 residues in the CDR3. Trimming removed 2 bases from V and 1 base from J, with 8 bases in between. Germline V gene sequence: CDR1 SEHNR, CDR2 FQNEAQ (reference sequence). The CDR3 region is CASSLRGANTEAFF. CDR3 bases: TGTGCCAGCAGCTTAAGGGGGGCGAACACTGAAGCTTTCTTT.

The chain is built from TRBV28 and TRBJ1-5, with D tentatively TRBD1 (6 bases). From germline, CDR1 is MDHEN and CDR2 SYDVKM. Trimming cost V 2 bases and J 2 bases, with 13 bases left between them. CDR3 length equals 16 residues. The CDR3 region has the DNA TGTGCCAGCAGTTTACAGGGACCAGGGGGCAATCAGCCCCAGCATTTT. Encoded protein: CASSLQGPGGNQPQHF.

CDR3 nucleotides: TGTGCCAGCAGGCGTGGACAGGGGGCAAACATTCAGTACTTC. This encodes CASRRGQGANIQYF. The chain uses TRBV6-5 and TRBJ2-4, with TRBD1 matching over 11 bases. Per the germline V gene, CDR1 is MNHEY and CDR2 is SVGAGI. V lost 6 bases to trimming and J lost 6 bases; unmatched junction nucleotides: 4. This CDR3 region has 14 residues.

The chain combines TRBV6-6 with TRBJ2-7; TRBD1 matches at 9 bases. Germline-derived CDR1 and CDR2 are MNHNY and SVGAGI (reference sequence). With V trimmed by 6 bases and J by 6 bases, 9 bases remained unmatched. This CDR3 comprises 14 residues. CDR3 in DNA: TGTGCCAGCAGCCGTTATACAGGGGGCGGCGAGCAGTACTTC. It translates to CASSRYTGGGEQYF.

The chain has TRBV7-2 and TRBJ2-7; 9 nucleotides agree with TRBD2. This CDR3 has 17 amino acids. Looked up from germline, CDR1 is SGHTA and CDR2 is FQGNSA. V lost 3 bases to trimming and J lost 4 bases; unmatched junction nucleotides: 13. The CDR3 coding sequence is TGTGCCAGCAGCTTTAGGGGGGGTCTAGCGGGACAATACGAGCAGTACTTC. This encodes CASSFRGGLAGQYEQYF.

The chain links TRBV19 to TRBJ2-7; D is unclear. V gave up 6 bases and J gave up 6 bases, with 15 bases separating them. CDR1 LNHDA and CDR2 SQIVND come from the germline V gene (reference sequence). The CDR3 sequence is 13 residues long. Here the CDR3 DNA reads TGTGCCAGTAGCCCACGGTCGGGTGGCGAGCAGTACTTC. This encodes CASSPRSGGEQYF.